What follows is one T cell receptor beta chain and its context. Its antigen remains unidentified. These data come from a study of T cells after yellow fever vaccination. General study results and limits: Weaker overall was a secondary response that nonetheless peaked faster, on day 5 versus 15. Although most clonotypes did not, a small share appeared in both CD4 and CD8 compartments. Within FACS-sorted repertoires, abundant clonotypes contaminating from the bulk population could be present.

Universal primer sites and UMIs were introduced during 5'RACE template-switching synthesis of TCR cDNA. TCRdb called the 5' RACE reads again in MiXCR, with one record for every CDR3 protein. The sample has about 330,000 distinct CDR3 sequences, over 4% seen once; the top ten hold about 22%. The germline V gene encodes CDR1 MNHNS and CDR2 SASEGT. This CDR3 is built from 11 residues. V gave up 11 bases and J gave up 4 bases, with 10 bases separating them. V is TRBV6-1 and J is TRBJ2-3; D gene uncertain. The receptor comes from a man between 18 and 35 years old who received the YFV17D yellow fever vaccine. The source material was PBMCs, sampled 5 days after the yellow fever booster vaccination. CDR3 in DNA: TGTGCCGGCCGCTCGGCAGATACGCAGTATTTT. This translates into CAGRSADTQYF.